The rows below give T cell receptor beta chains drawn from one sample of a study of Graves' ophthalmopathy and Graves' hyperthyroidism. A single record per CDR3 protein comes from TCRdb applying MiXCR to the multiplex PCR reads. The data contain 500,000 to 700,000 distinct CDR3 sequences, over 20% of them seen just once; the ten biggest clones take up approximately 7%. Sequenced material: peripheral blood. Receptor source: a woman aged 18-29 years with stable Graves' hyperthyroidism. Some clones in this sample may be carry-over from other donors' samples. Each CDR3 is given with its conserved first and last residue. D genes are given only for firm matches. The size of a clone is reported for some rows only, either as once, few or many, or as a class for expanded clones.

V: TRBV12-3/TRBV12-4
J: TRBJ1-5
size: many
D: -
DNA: TGTGCCAGCAGCCTCCTGGGGGTTAGACAGCCCCAGCATTTT
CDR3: CASSLLGVRQPQHF

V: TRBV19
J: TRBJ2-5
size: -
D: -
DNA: TGTGCCAGTAGTATAGATTCGGGGAAACAAGAGACCCAGTACTTC
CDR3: CASSIDSGKQETQYF

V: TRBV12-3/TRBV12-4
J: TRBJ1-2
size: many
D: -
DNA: TGTGCCAGCAGGGGGGGCAGCTATGGCTACACCTTC
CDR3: CASRGGSYGYTF

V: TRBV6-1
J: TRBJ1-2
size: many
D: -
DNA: TGTGCCAGCAGTGAACCCGGGGGCAATGGCTACACCTTC
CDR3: CASSEPGGNGYTF

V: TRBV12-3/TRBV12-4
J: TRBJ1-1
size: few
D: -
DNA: TGTGCCAGCAGTTTCGTGGGGCCGTCTGACTTAGTTGGTGCTTTCTTT
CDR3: CASSFVGPSDLVGAFF

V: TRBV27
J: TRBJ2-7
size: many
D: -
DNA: TGTGCCAGCAAACGAGCGTGGGGGCCCTACGAGCAGTACTTC
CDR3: CASKRAWGPYEQYF

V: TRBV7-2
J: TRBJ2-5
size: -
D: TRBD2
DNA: TGTGCCAGCAGCTTAGATCTAGCGGGGTGGGAGACCCAGTACTTC
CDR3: CASSLDLAGWETQYF

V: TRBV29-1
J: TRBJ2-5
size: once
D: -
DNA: TGCAGCGTTGAAGATCCGAGGCAGGGTGGTCAAGAGACCCAGTACTTC
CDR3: CSVEDPRQGGQETQYF

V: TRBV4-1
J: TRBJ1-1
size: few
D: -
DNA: TGCGCCAGCAGCCCCAGACGGACGGGAAGATTTGAAGCTTTCTTT
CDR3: CASSPRRTGRFEAFF

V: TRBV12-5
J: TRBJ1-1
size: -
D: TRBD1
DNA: TGTGCTAGTGGTTTGGACAGGGGATCCACTGAAGCTTTCTTT
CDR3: CASGLDRGSTEAFF

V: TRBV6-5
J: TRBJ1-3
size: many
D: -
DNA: TGTGCCAGCAGTTCAAGGAACTCTGGAAACACCATATATTTT
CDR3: CASSSRNSGNTIYF

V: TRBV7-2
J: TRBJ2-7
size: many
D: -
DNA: TGTGCCAGCAGCCGCGGACCCCAGGGGGAGCAGTACTTC
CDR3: CASSRGPQGEQYF

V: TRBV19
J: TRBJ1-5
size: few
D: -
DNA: TGTGCCAGTAGTATAGATCGAAGGCCTGACAATCAGCCCCAGCATTTT
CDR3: CASSIDRRPDNQPQHF

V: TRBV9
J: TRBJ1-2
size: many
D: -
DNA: TGTGCCAGCAGCGTTGAGGGGTCCGGTGGCTACACCTTC
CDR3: CASSVEGSGGYTF

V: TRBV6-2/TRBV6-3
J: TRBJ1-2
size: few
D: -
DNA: TGTGCCAGCAGTTACAGGGCGGCTGCTAACTATGGCTACACCTTC
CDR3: CASSYRAAANYGYTF

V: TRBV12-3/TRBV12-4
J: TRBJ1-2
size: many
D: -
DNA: TGTGCCAGCAGAATAGGACGGGGCGAGGGTGGCTACACCTTC
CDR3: CASRIGRGEGGYTF

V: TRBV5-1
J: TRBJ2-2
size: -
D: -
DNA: TGCGCCAGCAGCTTGCTACAGGGAGTGGACACCGGGGAGCTGTTTTTT
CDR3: CASSLLQGVDTGELFF

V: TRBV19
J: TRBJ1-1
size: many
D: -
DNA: TGTGCCAGTAGTATCCCCTTCGACGGAAACACTGAAGCTTTCTTT
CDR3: CASSIPFDGNTEAFF

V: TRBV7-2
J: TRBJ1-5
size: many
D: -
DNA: TGTGCCAGCAGCTTTTTATGGAATCAGCCCCAGCATTTT
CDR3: CASSFLWNQPQHF

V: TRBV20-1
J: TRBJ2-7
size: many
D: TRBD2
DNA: TGCAGTGCTAGAGGTAGCGGGAGGGTTAATAGCTACGAGCAGTACTTC
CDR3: CSARGSGRVNSYEQYF

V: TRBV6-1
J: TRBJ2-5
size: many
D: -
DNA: TGTGCCAGCAGCCCGTTCGAGGGAGTTCAGGAGACCCAGTACTTC
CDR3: CASSPFEGVQETQYF

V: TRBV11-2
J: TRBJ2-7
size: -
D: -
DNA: TGTGCCAGCAGCCAATGGACGCCTGACGAGCAGTACTTC
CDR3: CASSQWTPDEQYF

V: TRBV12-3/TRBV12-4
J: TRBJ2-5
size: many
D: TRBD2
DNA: TGTGCCAGCAGTGGACCTAGCGGGGGGGCCCTACAAGAGACCCAGTACTTC
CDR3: CASSGPSGGALQETQYF

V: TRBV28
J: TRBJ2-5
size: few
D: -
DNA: TGTGCCAGCGACGGGGCAGGGGACCACCAAGAGACCCAGTACTTC
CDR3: CASDGAGDHQETQYF

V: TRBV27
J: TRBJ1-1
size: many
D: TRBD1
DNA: TGTGCCAGCAGTTCTTGGGACAGGAATGAAGCTTTCTTT
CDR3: CASSSWDRNEAFF

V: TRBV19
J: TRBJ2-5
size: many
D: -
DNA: TGTGCCAGTAGGGGACGGTCCTCGGGGGAGACCCAGTACTTC
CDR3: CASRGRSSGETQYF

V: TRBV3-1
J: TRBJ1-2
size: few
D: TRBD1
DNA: TGTGCCAGCAGCCAAGGGAACAGGGGTGTCTACACCTTC
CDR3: CASSQGNRGVYTF

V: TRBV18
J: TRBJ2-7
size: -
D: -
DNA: TGTGCCAGCTCAGTAGGGAGCCCCCGGGCGGGGGAGCAGTACTTC
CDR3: CASSVGSPRAGEQYF

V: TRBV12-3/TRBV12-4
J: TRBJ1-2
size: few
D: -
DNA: TGTGCCAGCAGTTTAGAGGCGGGGAGGCCCGGCTACACCTTC
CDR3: CASSLEAGRPGYTF

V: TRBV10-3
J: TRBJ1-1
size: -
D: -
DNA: TGTGCCATCAGTGAGCCGAGCTTCGGGTCCACCACTGAAGCTTTCTTT
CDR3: CAISEPSFGSTTEAFF

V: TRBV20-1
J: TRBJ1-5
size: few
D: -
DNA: TGCAGTGCTAGAGATGGGCGTTATAGCAATCAGCCCCAGCATTTT
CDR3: CSARDGRYSNQPQHF

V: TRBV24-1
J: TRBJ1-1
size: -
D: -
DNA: TGTGCCACCAGCCCGTCCGAGCGGAACACTGAAGCTTTCTTT
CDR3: CATSPSERNTEAFF

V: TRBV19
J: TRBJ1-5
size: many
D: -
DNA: TGTGCCAGTAGTATTTTCGGGTCTCGCAATCAGCCCCAGCATTTT
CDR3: CASSIFGSRNQPQHF

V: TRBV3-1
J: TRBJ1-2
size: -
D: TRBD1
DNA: TGTGCCAGCAGCCAAGGGGTAGGGGGCGCCTATGGCTACACCTTC
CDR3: CASSQGVGGAYGYTF

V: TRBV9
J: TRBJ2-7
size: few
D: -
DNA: TGTGCCAGGAGGTTAGGAAAGGGGTCCTACGAGCAGTACTTC
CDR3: CARRLGKGSYEQYF

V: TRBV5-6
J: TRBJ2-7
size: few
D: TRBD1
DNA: TGTGCCAGCAGCCGGAGGACAGGGTGGGAGCAGTACTTC
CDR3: CASSRRTGWEQYF

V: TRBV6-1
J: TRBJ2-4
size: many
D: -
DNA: TGTGCCAGCAGTGAAGCGAACTTAGGGGGGGCCAAAAACATTCAGTACTTC
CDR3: CASSEANLGGAKNIQYF

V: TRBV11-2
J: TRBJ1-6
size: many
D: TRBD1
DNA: TGTGCCAGCAGCGCAGTGGGACAGGGCAATTCACCCCTCCACTTT
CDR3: CASSAVGQGNSPLHF

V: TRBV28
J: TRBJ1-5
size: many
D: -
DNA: TGTGCCACTTCACAGGGAAATAATCAGCCCCAGCATTTT
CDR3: CATSQGNNQPQHF

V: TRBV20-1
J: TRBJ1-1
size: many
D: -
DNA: TGCAGTGCTAGAGACAGGGCTACTGAAGCTTTCTTT
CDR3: CSARDRATEAFF

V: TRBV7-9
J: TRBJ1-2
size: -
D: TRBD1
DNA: TGTGCCAGCAGCACATCACAGGGGGTGTATGGCTACACCTTC
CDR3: CASSTSQGVYGYTF

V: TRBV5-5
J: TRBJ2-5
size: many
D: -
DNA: TGTGCCAGCAGCTTGGAAGGGGAGGCCCAGTACTTC
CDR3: CASSLEGEAQYF

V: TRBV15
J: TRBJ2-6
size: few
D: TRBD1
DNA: TGTGCCACCAGCTTCGACAGGGGCTCCTCTGGGGCCAACGTCCTGACTTTC
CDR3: CATSFDRGSSGANVLTF

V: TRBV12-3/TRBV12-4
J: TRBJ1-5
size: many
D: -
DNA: TGTGCCAGCAGCCTCGGGACTAATGTTGGGCCCCAGCATTTT
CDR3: CASSLGTNVGPQHF

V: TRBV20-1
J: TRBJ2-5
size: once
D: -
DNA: TGCAGTGCTAGAGCTAACAGGGAGTGGGAGACCCAGTACTTC
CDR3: CSARANREWETQYF